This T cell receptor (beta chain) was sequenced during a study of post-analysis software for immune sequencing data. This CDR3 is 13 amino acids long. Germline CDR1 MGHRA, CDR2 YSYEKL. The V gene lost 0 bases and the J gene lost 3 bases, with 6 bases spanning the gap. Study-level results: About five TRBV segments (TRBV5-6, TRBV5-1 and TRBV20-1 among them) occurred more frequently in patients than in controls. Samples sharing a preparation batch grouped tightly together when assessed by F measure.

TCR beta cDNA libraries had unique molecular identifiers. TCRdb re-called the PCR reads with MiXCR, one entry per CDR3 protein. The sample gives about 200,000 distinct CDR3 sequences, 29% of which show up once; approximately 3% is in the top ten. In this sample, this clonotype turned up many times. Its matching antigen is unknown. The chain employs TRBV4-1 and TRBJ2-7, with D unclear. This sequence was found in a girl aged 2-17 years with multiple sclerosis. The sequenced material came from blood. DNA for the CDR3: TGCGCCAGCAGCCAAGAAACATTCTACGAGCAGTACTTC. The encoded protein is CASSQETFYEQYF.